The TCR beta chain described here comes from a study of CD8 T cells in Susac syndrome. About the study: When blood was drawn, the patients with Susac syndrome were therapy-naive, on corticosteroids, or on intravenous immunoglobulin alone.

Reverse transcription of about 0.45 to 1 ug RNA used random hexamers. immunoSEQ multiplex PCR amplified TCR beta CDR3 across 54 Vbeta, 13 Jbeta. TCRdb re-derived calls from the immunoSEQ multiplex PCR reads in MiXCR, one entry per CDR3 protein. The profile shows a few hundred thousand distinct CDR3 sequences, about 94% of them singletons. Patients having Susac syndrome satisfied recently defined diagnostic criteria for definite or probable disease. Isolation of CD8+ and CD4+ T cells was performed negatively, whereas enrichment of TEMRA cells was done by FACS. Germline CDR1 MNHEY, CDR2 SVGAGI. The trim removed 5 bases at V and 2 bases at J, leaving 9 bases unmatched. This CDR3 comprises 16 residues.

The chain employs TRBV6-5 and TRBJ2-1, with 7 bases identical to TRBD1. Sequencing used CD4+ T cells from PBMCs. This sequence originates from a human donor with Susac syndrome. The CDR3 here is CASSLQGWDPYNEQFF. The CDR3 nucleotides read TGTGCCAGCAGTCTACAGGGGTGGGACCCCTACAATGAGCAGTTCTTC.